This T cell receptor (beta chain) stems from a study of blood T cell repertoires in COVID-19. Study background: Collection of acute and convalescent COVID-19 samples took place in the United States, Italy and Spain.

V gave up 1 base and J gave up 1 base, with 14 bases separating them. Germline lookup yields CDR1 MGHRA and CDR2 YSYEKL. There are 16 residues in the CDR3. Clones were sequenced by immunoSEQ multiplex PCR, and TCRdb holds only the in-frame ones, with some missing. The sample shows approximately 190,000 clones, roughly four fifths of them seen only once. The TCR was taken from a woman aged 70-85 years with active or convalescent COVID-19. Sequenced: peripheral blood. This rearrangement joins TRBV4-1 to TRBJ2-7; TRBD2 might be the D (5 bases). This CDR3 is CASSQAWGAASYEQYF. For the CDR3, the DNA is TGCGCCAGCAGCCAAGCCTGGGGAGCGGCGTCCTACGAGCAGTACTTC.